The 25 T cell receptor beta chains below come from one sample, sequenced in a study of blood T cell repertoires in COVID-19. Assay used: immunoSEQ multiplex PCR; TCRdb lists only in-frame clones, some missing. This sample has about 75,000 clones, with around 74% found just once. The sequencing sample was made of peripheral blood. Receptor source: a woman older than 75 with active or convalescent COVID-19.

This clone has a single count. V and J are TRBV19 and TRBJ1-4; a weak D match, TRBD1 (6 bases). The germline CDR1 and CDR2 sequences are LNHDA and SQIVND (reference sequence). V shed 5 bases and J shed 7 bases, with 14 bases lying between them. The CDR3 length is 14 residues. CDR3 amino acids: CASSLWGPGEKLFF. For the CDR3, the DNA is TGTGCCAGTAGTTTGTGGGGGCCGGGTGAAAAACTGTTTTTT.

In this sample, this clone turned up a few times. V usage is TRBV4-3 and J usage is TRBJ2-1, with TRBD2 matching 8 bases. With 0 bases clipped from V and 3 bases from J, the junction kept 7 bases outside the gene matches. The germline gives CDR1 LGHNA, CDR2 YSLEER. The CDR3 runs 17 residues. The CDR3 DNA sequence: TGCGCCAGCAGCCAAGAGCCAGCGGGAGTTGTCTACAATGAGCAGTTCTTC. Translating gives CASSQEPAGVVYNEQFF.

V is TRBV19 and J is TRBJ2-1, with D possibly matching TRBD1 (6 bases). Trimming shortened V by 6 bases and J by 0 bases, and 15 bases separated the two germline ends. The CDR3 loop spans 16 amino acids. Germline V lookup: CDR1 LNHDA, CDR2 SQIVND (reference sequence). The CDR3 DNA is TGTGCCAGTAGAAACTCAAGGGGGAGCTCCTACAATGAGCAGTTCTTC. This gives the protein CASRNSRGSSYNEQFF.

The chain combines TRBV10-3 with TRBJ1-2; no clear D gene. There are 14 residues in the CDR3. V was trimmed by 3 bases and J by 6 bases, leaving 14 bases between them. Germline V gives CDR1 ENHRY, CDR2 SYGVKD. CDR3 in DNA: TGTGCCATCAGTGAACTGAATGAGGCCCATGGCTACACCTTC. Protein sequence: CAISELNEAHGYTF.

The J gene is TRBJ2-1, the V gene TRBV11-2, with 11 bases fitting TRBD1. Germline CDR1 SGHAT, CDR2 FQNNGV. Trimming at V came to 3 bases and at J to 4 bases, leaving 8 bases not matched to a gene. The CDR3 has 17 residues. The CDR3 spells CASSFMGQGDLYNEQFF. As DNA, the CDR3 is TGTGCCAGCAGCTTCATGGGACAGGGGGACCTATACAATGAGCAGTTCTTC.

This chain uses TRBV28 with TRBJ2-1; D remains unclear. Deletions cut 2 bases from V and 0 bases from J, with 8 bases between. The CDR3 is 15 amino acids. Germline loops: CDR1 MDHEN, CDR2 SYDVKM. CDR3 sequence: CASSLRRSSYNEQFF. The CDR3 bases are TGTGCCAGCAGTTTACGGCGGAGCTCCTACAATGAGCAGTTCTTC.

The chain links TRBV5-6 to TRBJ2-7, with 11 bases aligning to TRBD2. The CDR3 is 18 amino acids. With 2 bases clipped from V and 0 bases from J, the junction kept 10 bases outside the gene matches. Germline assignment: CDR1 SGHDT and CDR2 YYEEEE. CDR3 protein: CASSLLAGDLSTSYEQYF. Here the CDR3 DNA reads TGTGCCAGCAGCTTACTAGCGGGAGACCTTTCAACCTCCTACGAGCAGTACTTC.

This sequence joins TRBV4-1 and TRBJ2-6; D possibly corresponds to TRBD1 (5 bases). Germline V CDR1 and CDR2: MGHRA, YSYEKL. The V end was cut by 2 bases, the J end by 0 bases, with 11 bases between. The CDR3 spans 17 residues. CDR3: CASSQNDRFSGANVLTF. CDR3 DNA: TGCGCCAGCAGCCAAAACGACAGATTCTCTGGGGCCAACGTCCTGACTTTC.

V and J are TRBV9 and TRBJ1-1, with a tentative D call TRBD1 (6 bases). Trimming took 4 bases from V and 1 from J, leaving 11 bases between them. The CDR3 is 14 amino acids. CDR1 is SGDLS and CDR2 is YYNGEE in the germline V gene. Here the CDR3 DNA reads TGTGCCAGCAGCCAGCGGACAGCGAACACTGAAGCTTTCTTT. As protein: CASSQRTANTEAFF.

This chain links TRBV7-8 with TRBJ1-4; D is uncertain. Per germline, CDR1 SGHVS and CDR2 FQNEAQ. The CDR3 is made up of 14 amino acids. Trimming removed 5 bases at V and 3 bases at J, with 10 bases between. The CDR3 protein is CASSLQFPNEKLFF. The CDR3 bases are TGTGCCAGCAGCCTACAGTTCCCTAATGAAAAACTGTTTTTT.

V and J are TRBV28 and TRBJ1-5; 7 nucleotides align to TRBD1. Germline V gene data show CDR1 as MDHEN and CDR2 as SYDVKM. Germline trimming cut 6 bases from V and 6 bases from J; bases unmatched to any gene: 11. The CDR3 runs 15 residues. The CDR3 bases are TGTGCCAGCAGGTTACCGACAGGGACAGTTCAGCCCCAGCATTTT. The encoded protein is CASRLPTGTVQPQHF.

This sequence joins TRBV30 and TRBJ1-2; 8 bases match TRBD1. CDR1 GTSNPN and CDR2 SVGIG come from the germline V gene (reference sequence). With V trimmed by 8 bases and J by 6 bases, 17 bases remained unmatched. CDR3 length: 15 residues. The CDR3 coding sequence is TGTGCCAATAAAATTGGGGCAGGGGGCATCAATGGCTACACCTTC. Encoded protein: CANKIGAGGINGYTF.

V is TRBV7-3 and J is TRBJ2-1; 12 bases agree with TRBD2. Germline V CDR1 and CDR2: SGHTA, FQGTGA. This CDR3 contains 20 residues. V was clipped by 4 bases and J by 0 bases; unmatched bases: 13. CDR3 sequence: CASSYSGRLAGGSSYNEQFF. CDR3 DNA: TGTGCCAGCAGCTATTCGGGTCGTCTAGCGGGAGGGAGCTCCTACAATGAGCAGTTCTTC.

In its sample, this clone was seen a few times. The gene calls are TRBV7-9 and TRBJ1-3; no clear D. CDR1 is SEHNR, CDR2 FQNEAQ, per germline (reference sequence). The CDR3 contains 14 residues. Trimming took 4 bases from V and 2 from J, leaving 9 bases between them. In DNA form, the CDR3 reads TGTGCCAGCAGCTCCCTAGGTCCTGGAAACACCATATATTTT. Its translation is CASSSLGPGNTIYF.

The table lists this clone with a few counts. The V call is TRBV4-3, the J call TRBJ2-1, with TRBD2 matching over 14 bases. Germline loops: CDR1 LGHNA, CDR2 YSLEER. This CDR3 has 17 amino acids. The junction had 11 bases not matched to a gene; V was cut back by 4 bases and J by 9 bases. DNA of the CDR3: TGCGCCAGCAGCCTCGGGACTAGCGGGAGAGGTCGCAGTGAGCAGTTCTTC. Encoded protein: CASSLGTSGRGRSEQFF.

The rearrangement links TRBV4-1 to TRBJ1-1; 8 nucleotides agree with TRBD1. With 3 bases clipped from V and 7 bases from J, the junction kept 13 bases outside the gene matches. The CDR3 contains 16 residues. Germline V gene data show CDR1 as MGHRA and CDR2 as YSYEKL. CDR3 region: CASSHLPGTGVVEAFF. The CDR3 DNA sequence: TGCGCCAGCAGCCATCTCCCCGGGACAGGAGTAGTTGAAGCTTTCTTT.

This clone was counted only a few times. The chain employs TRBV4-1 and TRBJ2-1, with TRBD2 identical over 11 bases. Germline CDR1 MGHRA, CDR2 YSYEKL. The CDR3 covers 15 residues. With 3 bases clipped from V and 5 bases from J, the junction kept 3 bases outside the gene matches. The DNA of the CDR3 is TGCGCCAGCAGCCAGGGGACTAGCGGAGACAATGAGCAGTTCTTC. This gives the protein CASSQGTSGDNEQFF.

This clone has a handful of counts. The chain uses TRBV7-2 and TRBJ2-5; D may be TRBD2 (5 bases). Germline V gives CDR1 SGHTA, CDR2 FQGNSA. CDR3 size: 14 residues. The V and J ends lost 1 base and 4 bases respectively, with 10 bases between them. CDR3 region: CASSLGLAPETQYF. Here the CDR3 DNA reads TGTGCCAGCAGCTTAGGCCTAGCACCAGAGACCCAGTACTTC. Drawing the rest from reference TRBV7-2 and TRBJ2-5, the complete variable domain is GAGVSQSPSNKVTEKGKDVELRCDPISGHTALYWYRQSLGQGLEFLIYFQGNSAPDKSGLPSDRFSAERTGGSVSTLTIQRTQQEDSAVYLCASSLGLAPETQYFGPGTRLLVL.

The V gene is TRBV10-3, the J gene TRBJ2-7, with 10 positions matching TRBD1. This CDR3 is 12 amino acids long. Losses at the gene ends were 11 bases for V and 4 bases for J; bases not matched to a gene: 5. The germline V gene encodes CDR1 ENHRY and CDR2 SYGVKD. CDR3: CAHGQGVYEQYF. CDR3 DNA: TGTGCCCACGGACAGGGGGTTTACGAGCAGTACTTC.

This chain uses TRBV30 with TRBJ1-5, with 8 bases fitting TRBD1. V was clipped by 3 bases and J by 6 bases; unmatched bases: 7. The CDR3 is 14 amino acids. Germline V lookup: CDR1 GTSNPN, CDR2 SVGIG (reference sequence). CDR3: CAWSLGQGGQPQHF. CDR3 nucleotides: TGTGCCTGGAGCCTTGGACAGGGAGGTCAGCCCCAGCATTTT.

V is TRBV24-1 and J is TRBJ2-3; 9 bases match TRBD1. This CDR3 is 16 amino acids long. V lost 0 bases to trimming and J lost 4 bases; unmatched junction nucleotides: 4. Germline V gene sequence: CDR1 KGHDR, CDR2 SFDVKD. The CDR3 nucleotides read TGTGCCACCAGTGATTTGGGGACAGGGTCAGCAGATACGCAGTATTTT. It encodes CATSDLGTGSADTQYF.

About this clone itself: The DNA is left out, because the CDR3 cannot be placed on it with certainty; the CDR3 is given as TCRdb lists it. The V and J genes are TRBV21-1 and TRBJ2-3; no check of the table's D call, TRBD1, against the DNA was made. TRBV21-1 is given as a pseudogene. The CDR3 length is 19 residues, termini included. CDR3 region: CASSKGMLVGTGIGDTQYF.

This clone was seen more than once but under ten times. The chain carries TRBV4-3 and TRBJ2-3, with a tentative D call TRBD2 (5 bases). V shed 4 bases and J shed 2 bases, with 16 bases lying between them. The germline CDR1 and CDR2 sequences are LGHNA and YSLEER. CDR3 size: 16 residues. CDR3 DNA sequence: TGCGCCAGCAGCCCAAGATATCGAGGGAACACAGATACGCAGTATTTT. It specifies CASSPRYRGNTDTQYF.

The rearrangement joins TRBV19 to TRBJ1-1; possibly TRBD1 for D (6 bases). V dropped 5 bases and J dropped 11 bases, with 18 bases sitting between them. The CDR3 is made up of 13 amino acids. The germline V gene has CDR1 LNHDA and CDR2 SQIVND (reference sequence). The CDR3: CASSRDIHLGAFF. In DNA form, the CDR3 reads TGTGCCAGTAGTCGGGACATCCACCTTGGGGCTTTCTTT.

This clone was observed a single time. V and J are TRBV3-1 (or the pseudogene TRBV3-2) and TRBJ2-7; D is possibly TRBD1 (5 bases). Trimming shortened V by 5 bases and J by 0 bases, and 11 bases separated the two germline ends. CDR1 and CDR2 (germline): LGHDT, YNNKEL (reference sequence). The CDR3 has 14 amino acids. CDR3 sequence: CASSSTGISYEQYF. The CDR3 DNA reads as TGTGCCAGCAGCTCCACAGGAATCTCCTACGAGCAGTACTTC.